This entry is about one TCR beta chain. The antigen remains unidentified. The germline V gene encodes CDR1 WSHSY and CDR2 SAAADI. V was clipped by 0 bases and J by 2 bases, with 20 bases between them. The CDR3 has 18 amino acids. The data originate from a study of cytomegalovirus exposure and HLA in healthy donors. General study results and limits: In a later analysis, TCR beta V- and J-gene trimming showed a link to a missense DCLRE1C variant. It was only CMV serostatus that was available as immune exposure information. CMV antigen specificity was confirmed in vitro for a few CMV-associated chains. Data from an earlier analysis indicated that most TCR beta V segments were productive either about 87% or about 30% of the time.

The PCR contained 60 Vbeta and 13 Jbeta primers. The assay was immunoSEQ multiplex PCR, and TCRdb's table has in-frame clones only and misses some. The sample holds around 72,000 clones, over 50% seen once. The sequencing input was PBMCs. The TCR sequence derives from a middle-aged man in good health and CMV-seropositive. This chain uses TRBV10-2 with TRBJ2-7; possible D gene TRBD1, 5 bases. The CDR3 sequence: CASSESKGLVPGAYEQYF. Written as DNA, the CDR3 is TGCGCCAGCAGTGAGTCGAAGGGGCTGGTCCCGGGTGCCTACGAGCAGTACTTC.